The rows below give T cell receptor beta chains drawn from one sample of a study of blood T cell repertoires in COVID-19. Only in-frame clones appear in the TCRdb table, and some are missing; sequencing was by immunoSEQ multiplex PCR. The sample holds some 270,000 clones, 75% to 90% seen once. Sequencing was carried out using PBMCs or T cells enriched from blood (not recorded which). These receptors originate from a woman between 25 and 40 years old with acute COVID-19. CDR3s include the opening cysteine and the closing phenylalanine or tryptophan. The D gene is left open where the match is weak. Clone size, where shown, is once, few, many, or a class for clones that have expanded.

J gene: TRBJ2-3
V gene: TRBV9
D gene: TRBD2
clone size: -
CDR3 DNA: TGTGCCAGCAGCGTAGTCGGGGGAGGGCCGACAGATACGCAGTATTTT
CDR3 protein: CASSVVGGGPTDTQYF

J gene: TRBJ2-1
V gene: TRBV10-3
D gene: -
clone size: -
CDR3 DNA: TGTGCCATCAGTGAGTCCGCCCATTCAGTCTCCTACAATGAGCAGTTCTTC
CDR3 protein: CAISESAHSVSYNEQFF

J gene: TRBJ1-2
V gene: TRBV10-3
D gene: -
clone size: -
CDR3 DNA: TGTGCCACCCTGGGGGCGACAGCCTATGGCTACACCTTC
CDR3 protein: CATLGATAYGYTF

J gene: TRBJ2-2
V gene: TRBV27
D gene: TRBD1
clone size: -
CDR3 DNA: TGTGCCAGCAGTTTGCTCCCTGGGACAGGGACCGGGGAGCTGTTTTTT
CDR3 protein: CASSLLPGTGTGELFF

J gene: TRBJ2-3
V gene: TRBV27
D gene: TRBD2
clone size: -
CDR3 DNA: TGTGCCAGCAGTTTAGGGCTAGCGGGAGCTACAGATACGCAGTATTTT
CDR3 protein: CASSLGLAGATDTQYF

J gene: TRBJ2-7
V gene: TRBV6-2/TRBV6-3
D gene: -
clone size: -
CDR3 DNA: TGTGCCAGCAGCTCGGGTCAGGGTTCGACTCGCCTTTTGGCCGAGCAGTACTTC
CDR3 protein: CASSSGQGSTRLLAEQYF

J gene: TRBJ2-3
V gene: TRBV9
D gene: -
clone size: -
CDR3 DNA: TGTGCCAGCAGCGTAGAGGGGGTCCGGACAGATACGCAGTATTTT
CDR3 protein: CASSVEGVRTDTQYF

J gene: TRBJ2-7
V gene: TRBV7-9
D gene: TRBD2
clone size: -
CDR3 DNA: TGTGCCAGCAGCTCGGGCGGGACTAGCCACTACGAGCAGTACTTC
CDR3 protein: CASSSGGTSHYEQYF

J gene: TRBJ1-5
V gene: TRBV7-9
D gene: -
clone size: -
CDR3 DNA: TGTGCCAGCAGCTTAAGCGGGGGCTTTCAGCCCCAGCATTTT
CDR3 protein: CASSLSGGFQPQHF

J gene: TRBJ1-1
V gene: TRBV24-1
D gene: -
clone size: -
CDR3 DNA: TGTGCCACCAGTCAACAGGGGAACACTGAAGCTTTCTTT
CDR3 protein: CATSQQGNTEAFF

J gene: TRBJ2-1
V gene: TRBV2
D gene: -
clone size: -
CDR3 DNA: TGTGCCAGCAGTGAAGTGGAGGGAGAGCAGTTCTTC
CDR3 protein: CASSEVEGEQFF

J gene: TRBJ1-4
V gene: TRBV27
D gene: -
clone size: -
CDR3 DNA: TGTGCCAGCAGTTTAATCGGCCGGGGAAATGAAAAACTGTTTTTT
CDR3 protein: CASSLIGRGNEKLFF

J gene: TRBJ2-3
V gene: TRBV6-5
D gene: -
clone size: -
CDR3 DNA: TGTGCCAGCAGTTACTCGGCCAGCGGAATCACAGATACGCAGTATTTT
CDR3 protein: CASSYSASGITDTQYF

J gene: TRBJ1-3
V gene: TRBV28
D gene: TRBD1
clone size: -
CDR3 DNA: TGTGCCAGCACCTCGGGACAGAACTCTGGAAACACCATATATTTT
CDR3 protein: CASTSGQNSGNTIYF

J gene: TRBJ2-3
V gene: TRBV27
D gene: TRBD2
clone size: -
CDR3 DNA: TGTGCCAGCAGTTTGAGCGGGGGCACAGATACGCAGTATTTT
CDR3 protein: CASSLSGGTDTQYF

J gene: TRBJ2-1
V gene: TRBV12-3/TRBV12-4
D gene: -
clone size: -
CDR3 DNA: TGTGCCAGCAGTTTAGTCCCGGGAGAGCAGTTCTTC
CDR3 protein: CASSLVPGEQFF

J gene: TRBJ2-7
V gene: TRBV27
D gene: -
clone size: -
CDR3 DNA: TGTGCCAGCAGTTTAAGGCCCAGGGCCTACGAGCAGTACTTC
CDR3 protein: CASSLRPRAYEQYF

J gene: TRBJ2-1
V gene: TRBV3-1/TRBV3-2
D gene: -
clone size: once
CDR3 DNA: TGTGCCAGCAGCCAAGATCAGCGCCAGGGTTACAATGAGCAGTTCTTC
CDR3 protein: CASSQDQRQGYNEQFF

J gene: TRBJ1-5
V gene: TRBV28
D gene: TRBD1
clone size: once
CDR3 DNA: TGTGCCAGCAGTACAGGGGGGCGGGTCAATCAGCCCCAGCATTTT
CDR3 protein: CASSTGGRVNQPQHF

J gene: TRBJ2-1
V gene: TRBV7-7
D gene: TRBD2
clone size: -
CDR3 DNA: TGTGCTAGCAGCCAAGGGACTAGCGGGCTAAACAATGAGCAGTTCTTC
CDR3 protein: CASSQGTSGLNNEQFF

J gene: TRBJ2-7
V gene: TRBV28
D gene: TRBD1
clone size: -
CDR3 DNA: TGTGCCAGCGCGTCAGCTACGACAGGGGGCAGGGGGGAGCAGTACTTC
CDR3 protein: CASASATTGGRGEQYF

J gene: TRBJ2-7
V gene: TRBV27
D gene: -
clone size: -
CDR3 DNA: TGTGCCAGCAGATCGGGCTCCTACGAGCAGTACTTC
CDR3 protein: CASRSGSYEQYF

J gene: TRBJ1-1
V gene: TRBV27
D gene: -
clone size: -
CDR3 DNA: TGTGCCAGCAGTTTAACGAGCAGGGCGGACACTGAAGCTTTCTTT
CDR3 protein: CASSLTSRADTEAFF

J gene: TRBJ2-7
V gene: TRBV7-9
D gene: TRBD2
clone size: once
CDR3 DNA: TGTGCCAGCAGCTTAGGTGCTAGCGGGGCCTACGCGCAGTACTTC
CDR3 protein: CASSLGASGAYAQYF

J gene: TRBJ1-3
V gene: TRBV28
D gene: TRBD1
clone size: -
CDR3 DNA: TGTGCCAGCAGTTGGCCCTCACGGACAGGTTACTTCTCTGGAAACACCATATATTTT
CDR3 protein: CASSWPSRTGYFSGNTIYF

J gene: TRBJ2-7
V gene: TRBV7-9
D gene: TRBD1
clone size: -
CDR3 DNA: TGTGCCAGCAGCTTATTGACAGGGGCCTACGAGCAGTACTTC
CDR3 protein: CASSLLTGAYEQYF

J gene: TRBJ1-5
V gene: TRBV19
D gene: -
clone size: once
CDR3 DNA: TGTGCCAGTAGTATAGGGTCCGAGACATATAGCAATCAGCCCCAGCATTTT
CDR3 protein: CASSIGSETYSNQPQHF

J gene: TRBJ2-5
V gene: TRBV2
D gene: TRBD2
clone size: -
CDR3 DNA: TGTGCCAGTCGGACTAGCGGGGTGATGGAGACCCAGTACTTC
CDR3 protein: CASRTSGVMETQYF